This section outlines one T cell receptor (beta chain) sequence together with its context. V lost 4 bases and J lost 3, with 12 bases in between. The CDR3 spans 15 residues. Germline CDR1 reads MNHEY; CDR2 reads SVGAGI. The data were taken from a study of blood T cell repertoires in COVID-19. Study as a whole: PBMCs, B-cell-depleted T cells, or T cells were the source of the cDNA or gDNA that made up the material.

As processed by the authors: Amplification of reference gene primers provided the estimated nucleated cell counts. TCRdb's copy holds only in-frame clones and misses some; the assay was immunoSEQ multiplex PCR. V, J and clone size were drawn from that table, and D and trimming were deduced from the DNA. Found here are roughly 220,000 clones, about 88% of them singletons; the top ten hold approximately 10%. Sequenced sample: peripheral blood. The receptor was derived from a woman between 50 and 59 years old with COVID-19, enrolled during active disease. The gene calls are TRBV6-5 and TRBJ2-2, with D possibly matching TRBD2 (5 bases). The CDR3 reads CASSSAWTYTGELFF. The CDR3 nucleotides read TGTGCCAGCAGTTCCGCCTGGACTTACACCGGGGAGCTGTTTTTT.